This TCR beta chain was captured in a study of CD8+ T cells in alopecia areata. Study-level findings and limits: Many expanded lesional clones persisted in scalp and blood during tofacitinib. Especially in alopecia totalis/universalis, lesional scalp showed greater clonality than normal scalp did.

This clone has only a few counts. Antigen: not known. cDNA serving as the sequencing template came from extracted, reverse transcribed RNA. Sequenced by immunoSEQ multiplex PCR; TCRdb stores in-frame clones only, minus some. Of hundreds of thousands of clones detected, more than 45% appear once; the ten largest clones hold 1.8%. Stated treatment: oral pan-JAK inhibitor, 5-10 mg twice daily. The germline V gene has CDR1 MDHEN and CDR2 SYDVKM. The V segment lost 6 bases and the J segment 4 bases; nucleotides outside the gene matches: 7. This CDR3 has 16 residues. The source was CD4+ T cells sorted from blood, collected at week 24, from a patient treated with tofacitinib. This receptor was identified in a human donor with alopecia areata. J is TRBJ2-3 and V is TRBV28, with 13 bases aligning to TRBD2. The CDR3 DNA sequence: TGTGCCAGCAGCCCGCCCGGACTAGCGGGGGCAGATACGCAGTATTTT. Translated, it gives CASSPPGLAGADTQYF.